Below, 19 T cell receptor beta chains from the same sample are listed, as sequenced in a study of beta chain features in type 1 diabetes. Whole-study results and caveats: Moderate yet significant TCRB CDR3 shortening was seen in Type 1 diabetes patients in all four CD4+ subsets.

Their antigens remain unidentified. Sequencing targeted expressed TCRB transcripts, as all isolated RNA had been reverse transcribed. TCRdb keeps only in-frame clones here, not all; method: immunoSEQ multiplex PCR. In the table there are more than 100,000 clones, 16% of which are singletons. The source material was central memory CD4+ T cells from blood. The receptors were sampled from a man aged 25 to 40 with type 1 diabetes.

This clone occurred many times. The rearrangement uses TRBV7-9 and TRBJ1-3, with 10 nucleotides matching TRBD1. The ends lost 7 bases at V and 1 base at J; junction bases unmatched: 7. Per germline, CDR1 SEHNR and CDR2 FQNEAQ (reference sequence). The CDR3 contains 16 residues. CDR3 loop: CASTRTGGRSGNTIYF. CDR3 bases: TGTGCCAGCACCCGGACAGGGGGAAGGTCTGGAAACACCATATATTTT.

Only a few counts were recorded for this clone. The gene calls are TRBV7-2 and TRBJ2-3; perhaps TRBD1 as D (5 bases). Germline V lookup: CDR1 SGHTA, CDR2 FQGNSA. Trimming stripped 5 bases from V and 0 bases from J, with 15 bases between. The CDR3 consists of 16 residues. As DNA, the CDR3 is TGTGCCAGCAGCCCAGCAGGGTGGGTGAGCACAGATACGCAGTATTTT. Its translation: CASSPAGWVSTDTQYF. Drawing the rest from reference TRBV7-2 and TRBJ2-3, the complete variable domain is GAGVSQSPSNKVTEKGKDVELRCDPISGHTALYWYRQSLGQGLEFLIYFQGNSAPDKSGLPSDRFSAERTGGSVSTLTIQRTQQEDSAVYLCASSPAGWVSTDTQYFGPGTRLTVL.

This sequence joins TRBV7-9 and TRBJ1-1; no clear D gene. Trimming shortened V by 3 bases and J by 4 bases, and 12 bases separated the two germline ends. The CDR3 totals 14 residues. CDR1 is SEHNR and CDR2 is FQNEAQ in the germline V gene (reference sequence). CDR3: CASSFGGFGTEAFF. The CDR3 nucleotides read TGTGCCAGCAGCTTCGGAGGGTTCGGCACTGAAGCTTTCTTT.

This sequence joins TRBV28 and TRBJ2-4; D not resolved. The CDR3 extends over 17 amino acids. V lost 3 bases, J lost 0 bases, and 15 bases lay in between. CDR1 MDHEN and CDR2 SYDVKM come from the germline V gene. This chain's CDR3 is CASSFLLGDLAKNIQYF. The DNA of the CDR3 is TGTGCCAGCAGTTTCCTCCTGGGTGATCTAGCCAAAAACATTCAGTACTTC. Combining the CDR3 with reference TRBV28 and TRBJ2-4 gives the whole variable domain DVKVTQSSRYLVKRTGEKVFLECVQDMDHENMFWYRQDPGLGLRLIYFSYDVKMKEKGDIPEGYSVSREKKERFSLILESASTNQTSMYLCASSFLLGDLAKNIQYFGAGTRLSVL.

This clone appeared a few times. The chain carries TRBV29-1 and TRBJ2-1; 8 bases line up with TRBD1. The CDR3 contains 13 residues. The J segment lost 8 bases and the V segment lost 6 bases, leaving 9 bases of the junction unmatched. Per germline, CDR1 SQVTM and CDR2 ANQGSEA. CDR3 DNA: TGCAGCGTACCCCAGGGGGCAATAGATGAGCAGTTCTTC. Amino acid sequence: CSVPQGAIDEQFF.

The chain is built from TRBV29-1 and TRBJ2-5; D is ambiguous. CDR3 length equals 14 residues. V was trimmed by 4 bases and J by 4 bases, leaving 16 bases between them. Germline V gene data show CDR1 as SQVTM and CDR2 as ANQGSEA. CDR3 loop: CSVAGRSIPETQYF. The DNA for the CDR3 is TGCAGCGTTGCCGGCAGGAGCATCCCAGAGACCCAGTACTTC. Full variable domain (outside the CDR3, taken from reference TRBV29-1 and TRBJ2-5): SAVISQKPSRDICQRGTSLTIQCQVDSQVTMMFWYRQQPGQSLTLIATANQGSEATYESGFVIDKFPISRPNLTFSTLTVSNMSPEDSSIYLCSVAGRSIPETQYFGPGTRLLVL.

In its sample, this clone was seen a few times. The rearrangement joins TRBV20-1 to TRBJ2-1; D is uncertain. The CDR3 is 10 amino acids. Germline loops: CDR1 DFQATT, CDR2 SNEGSKA (reference sequence). The CDR3 loop reads CSVGYNEQFF. CDR3 bases: TGCAGCGTTGGATACAATGAGCAGTTCTTC.

The chain uses TRBV9 and TRBJ2-6; 7 positions match TRBD1. V gave up 0 bases and J gave up 4 bases; unmatched junction bases: 1. Per the germline V gene, CDR1 is SGDLS and CDR2 is YYNGEE. The CDR3 is made up of 15 amino acids. CDR3 nucleotide sequence: TGTGCCAGCAGCGTAGGGACAGGCGGGGCCAACGTCCTGACTTTC. Encoded protein: CASSVGTGGANVLTF.

The V gene is TRBV29-1, the J gene TRBJ2-6; D not resolved. Germline V gene data show CDR1 as SQVTM and CDR2 as ANQGSEA. The CDR3 runs 14 residues. The V end lost 0 bases, the J end lost 1 base, and 4 bases lay between the germline ends. The CDR3 DNA sequence: TGCAGCGTTGAAGATCGGTCTGGGGCCAACGTCCTGACTTTC. Protein: CSVEDRSGANVLTF. Full variable domain (missing parts from reference TRBV29-1 and TRBJ2-6): SAVISQKPSRDICQRGTSLTIQCQVDSQVTMMFWYRQQPGQSLTLIATANQGSEATYESGFVIDKFPISRPNLTFSTLTVSNMSPEDSSIYLCSVEDRSGANVLTFGAGSRLTVL.

V gene TRBV6-5 combines with J gene TRBJ2-2, with D maybe TRBD2 (5 bases). The germline V and J ends were trimmed by 11 bases and 1 base, with 11 bases remaining between them. The CDR3 is made up of 13 amino acids. In germline, CDR1 is MNHEY, CDR2 SVGAGI. This CDR3 reads CAVLRGNTGELFF. CDR3 in DNA: TGTGCCGTACTTCGGGGGAACACCGGGGAGCTGTTTTTT.

With respect to this clone: Being one base from a much bigger clone, this may be a read error. V and J are TRBV7-2 and TRBJ1-2; no reliable D call. There are 11 residues in the CDR3. The germline gives CDR1 SGHTA, CDR2 FQGNSA. V lost 4 bases, J lost 2 bases, and 2 bases lay in between. The CDR3 DNA follows: TGTGCCAGCAGCTCCAACTATGGCTACACCTTC. It yields the protein CASSSNYGYTF. The entire variable domain, with the rest obtained from reference TRBV7-2 and TRBJ1-2, is as follows: GAGVSQSPSNKVTEKGKDVELRCDPISGHTALYWYRQSLGQGLEFLIYFQGNSAPDKSGLPSDRFSAERTGGSVSTLTIQRTQQEDSAVYLCASSSNYGYTFGSGTRLTVV.

The V gene is TRBV5-6, the J gene TRBJ2-3, with D possibly being TRBD2 (6 bases). V lost 0 bases and J lost 4, with 15 bases in between. This CDR3 is 16 amino acids long. Germline CDR1 and CDR2: SGHDT and YYEEEE. In nucleotides, the CDR3 is TGTGCCAGCAGCTTGGTACTACTCGGGAGTGCAGATACGCAGTATTTT. Translated, it gives CASSLVLLGSADTQYF.

The sample holds a few counts of this clone. The J gene is TRBJ2-7, the V gene TRBV7-2; 9 bases are shared with TRBD1. The V and J ends lost 0 bases and 6 bases, in that order; junction bases with no gene match: 9. The germline gives CDR1 SGHTA, CDR2 FQGNSA. This CDR3 has 16 residues. CDR3 DNA sequence: TGTGCCAGCAGCTTAGCGCTCGGACAGGGGACAGGCGAGCAGTACTTC. Its protein product is CASSLALGQGTGEQYF.

This clone came up a few times. The V and J genes are TRBV7-2 and TRBJ1-4; TRBD1 aligns across 10 bases. The CDR3 is 15 amino acids. J lost 6 bases, V lost 5 bases, and 6 bases had no gene match. Germline CDR1 and CDR2: SGHTA and FQGNSA. The CDR3 loop is CASSTRQGADEKLFF. DNA of the CDR3: TGTGCCAGCAGCACCAGACAGGGGGCGGATGAAAAACTGTTTTTT.

This clone was counted between two and nine times. The chain is built from TRBV6-6 and TRBJ1-3; the match to TRBD1 covers 7 bases. The junction had 12 bases not matched to a gene; V was cut back by 6 bases and J by 7 bases. Germline assignment: CDR1 MNHNY and CDR2 SVGAGI (reference sequence). This CDR3 spans 15 amino acids. CDR3 in amino acids: CASSELGTVRNTIYF. The CDR3 DNA reads as TGTGCCAGCAGCGAATTGGGGACAGTGAGGAACACCATATATTTT.

The chain links TRBV14 to TRBJ2-1, with D maybe TRBD1 (5 bases). CDR1 and CDR2 (germline): SGHDN, FVKESK. Trimming left V 0 bases short and J 4 bases short, with 13 bases between. CDR3 size: 16 residues. In DNA, the CDR3 is TGTGCCAGCAGCCAAGACGCCAGGGCTGTATACAATGAGCAGTTCTTC. As protein: CASSQDARAVYNEQFF.

This clone has ten or more counts. The chain uses TRBV18 and TRBJ2-1, with unresolved D. Germline V CDR1 and CDR2: KGHSH, LQKENI. The CDR3 has 12 residues. With 6 bases removed from V and 5 bases from J, the gap between germline ends came to 8 bases. In nucleotides, the CDR3 is TGTGCCAGCTCTCCCGGCCACAATGAGCAGTTCTTC. It codes for CASSPGHNEQFF.

This clone has a handful of counts. The chain couples TRBV4-3 to TRBJ2-3; 9 bases are shared with TRBD2. The V and J ends lost 3 bases and 4 bases, in that order; junction bases with no gene match: 11. Germline V gene lookup returns CDR1 LGHNA and CDR2 YSLEER. The CDR3 extends over 17 amino acids. CDR3 coding DNA: TGCGCCAGCAGCCATGTAATTAGCGGGGGTGGGGCAGATACGCAGTATTTT. Its translation is CASSHVISGGGADTQYF.

The chain carries TRBV28 and TRBJ2-7; D call uncertain. V was clipped by 4 bases and J by 4 bases, with 17 bases between them. Germline values: CDR1 MDHEN, CDR2 SYDVKM. This CDR3 has 15 residues. In DNA, the CDR3 is TGTGCCAGCAGTTCCCCGTCTGACGCCCTATACGAGCAGTACTTC. The encoded protein is CASSSPSDALYEQYF.